This entry lists 15 T cell receptor beta chains sequenced from one sample in a study of STAT3 mutations in large granular lymphocyte leukemia. TCRdb's copy holds only in-frame clones and misses some; the assay was immunoSEQ multiplex PCR. The sample carries more than 9,500 clones, 85% recorded once. For these TCRs, the target antigens are not known. Overall study results and limits: In T-cell large granular lymphocyte leukemia, about half of patients showed multiple immunodominant subclonotypes.

Material: peripheral blood mononuclear cells. The receptors were gathered from an elderly man with T-cell large granular lymphocyte leukemia. Some clones in this sample may be carry-over from other donors' samples.

The gene calls are TRBV18 and TRBJ1-5, with no clear D. This CDR3 spans 16 amino acids. CDR1 KGHSH and CDR2 LQKENI come from the germline V gene. Trimming stripped 6 bases from V and 5 bases from J, with 20 bases between. The CDR3 DNA reads TGTGCCAGCTCCCAGTCTATCCCGGGAGCCTATCAGCCCCAGCATTTT. Translated: CASSQSIPGAYQPQHF. The full variable domain, its missing parts supplied by reference TRBV18 and TRBJ1-5, is NAGVMQNPRHLVRRRGQEARLRCSPMKGHSHVYWYRQLPEEGLKFMVYLQKENIIDESGMPKERFSAEFPKEGPSILRIQQVVRGDSAAYFCASSQSIPGAYQPQHFGDGTRLSIL.

This clone showed up just once. This chain connects TRBV30 to TRBJ1-3; possibly TRBD1 for D (6 bases). The germline gives CDR1 GTSNPN, CDR2 SVGIG (reference sequence). The CDR3 totals 13 residues. Trimming stripped 7 bases from V and 0 bases from J, with 10 bases between. CDR3 residues: CALETGSGNTIYF. The CDR3 DNA reads as TGTGCCTTGGAGACAGGCTCTGGAAACACCATATATTTT.

V gene TRBV19 combines with J gene TRBJ1-5; 7 nucleotides agree with TRBD1. The CDR3 extends over 13 amino acids. Trimming removed 6 bases from V and 5 bases from J; junction bases left unmatched: 4. Germline V gives CDR1 LNHDA, CDR2 SQIVND (reference sequence). Here the CDR3 DNA reads TGTGCCAGTAGGGACAGGAGCCATCAGCCCCAGCATTTT. Its protein product is CASRDRSHQPQHF.

The J gene is TRBJ2-3, the V gene TRBV7-9; 9 bases line up with TRBD1. The CDR3 runs 16 residues. J gave up 2 bases and V 4 bases, and 7 bases lay outside the gene matches. Germline CDR1 and CDR2: SEHNR and FQNEAQ (reference sequence). CDR3 bases: TGTGCCAGCAGCTCCTCCGGGACAGGGAACACAGATACGCAGTATTTT. Protein product: CASSSSGTGNTDTQYF.

This sequence joins TRBV4-3 and TRBJ2-6; D is tentatively TRBD1 or TRBD2 (5 bases each). The CDR3 is 17 amino acids. Germline CDR1 reads LGHNA; CDR2 reads YSLEER. V dropped 4 bases and J dropped 1 base, with 14 bases sitting between them. For the CDR3, the DNA is TGCGCCAGCAGCCCCCTGGGGTGGGGGTCTGGGGCCAACGTCCTGACTTTC. Its translation: CASSPLGWGSGANVLTF.

The chain's CDR3 is CASGNAGGVGYTF. The CDR3 region has the DNA TGTGCCAGCGGGAATGCAGGGGGCGTTGGCTACACCTTC. The chain is built from TRBV7-8 and TRBJ1-2, with 8 bases aligning to TRBD1. The germline CDR1 and CDR2 sequences are SGHVS and FQNEAQ. The J segment lost 7 bases and the V segment lost 8 bases, leaving 9 bases of the junction unmatched. The CDR3 consists of 13 residues. The full variable domain, rest sourced from reference TRBV7-8 and TRBJ1-2, is GAGVSQSPRYKVAKRGQDVALRCDPISGHVSLFWYQQALGQGPEFLTYFQNEAQLDKSGLPSDRFFAERPEGSVSTLKIQRTQQEDSAVYLCASGNAGGVGYTFGSGTRLTVV.

This clone has a handful of counts. This chain links TRBV5-1 with TRBJ1-2, with a possible D match to TRBD1 (5 bases). Germline lookup yields CDR1 SGHRS and CDR2 YFSETQ. V was pared by 3 bases and J by 8 bases, with 14 bases between. The CDR3 has 13 amino acids. CDR3: CASSWGPSAGYTF. CDR3 coding DNA: TGCGCCAGCAGCTGGGGCCCATCCGCGGGCTACACCTTC.

The V gene is TRBV27, the J gene TRBJ2-3, with 7 bases identical to TRBD1. There are 15 residues in the CDR3. The V gene end was trimmed by 2 bases and the J gene end by 2 bases; junction bases not matched to a gene: 4. CDR1 and CDR2 from the germline V gene are MNHEY and SMNVEV (reference sequence). The CDR3 region is CASSLPGQFTDTQYF. CDR3 in DNA: TGTGCCAGCAGTTTACCGGGACAGTTCACAGATACGCAGTATTTT.

The V gene is TRBV5-1, the J gene TRBJ1-2, with D possibly being TRBD1 (5 bases). CDR1 and CDR2 (germline): SGHRS, YFSETQ. The ends were cut back, 4 bases at V and 2 bases at J, with 15 bases in the middle. This CDR3 spans 15 amino acids. DNA for the CDR3: TGCGCCAGCAGCCTCTCTGGAGGGGCCAACTATGGCTACACCTTC. It is translated as CASSLSGGANYGYTF.

This clone came up once. The chain uses TRBV30 and TRBJ1-6; no reliable D call. CDR3 length: 15 residues. V was shortened by 2 bases and J by 0 bases, with 8 bases between the two germline ends. Germline loops: CDR1 GTSNPN, CDR2 SVGIG (reference sequence). DNA for the CDR3: TGTGCCTGGAGTCTGTTAAACTCCTATAATTCACCCCTCCACTTT. It yields the protein CAWSLLNSYNSPLHF.

This clone has a single count. The J gene is TRBJ2-2, the V gene TRBV5-1; 7 bases agree with TRBD2. CDR1 and CDR2 from the germline V gene are SGHRS and YFSETQ. Germline trimming cut 4 bases from V and 0 bases from J; bases unmatched to any gene: 9. This CDR3 region has 17 residues. The CDR3 DNA is TGCGCCAGCAGCGTGAGTAGTCTAGCGGCGAACACCGGGGAGCTGTTTTTT. Encoded protein: CASSVSSLAANTGELFF.

The chain carries TRBV5-1 and TRBJ1-2, with 7 bases lining up with TRBD1. Per germline, CDR1 SGHRS and CDR2 YFSETQ. CDR3 size: 14 residues. Trimming cost V 0 bases and J 4 bases; bases outside gene matches: 3. DNA of the CDR3: TGCGCCAGCAGCTTGGCGGGGGACAGCTATGGCTACACCTTC. It codes for CASSLAGDSYGYTF. Looking up the rest from reference TRBV5-1 and TRBJ1-2 gives the full variable domain: KAGVTQTPRYLIKTRGQQVTLSCSPISGHRSVSWYQQTPGQGLQFLFEYFSETQRNKGNFPGRFSGRQFSNSRSEMNVSTLELGDSALYLCASSLAGDSYGYTFGSGTRLTVV.

The V and J genes are TRBV25-1 and TRBJ2-6, with unresolved D. Trimming took 9 bases from V and 2 from J, leaving 8 bases between them. Germline V gene sequence: CDR1 MGHDK, CDR2 SYGVNS. The length of the CDR3 is 13 residues. CDR3 sequence reads: CARGVAGANVLTF. Written as DNA, the CDR3 is TGTGCCAGGGGCGTCGCTGGGGCCAACGTCCTGACTTTC.

This chain uses TRBV28 with TRBJ2-5; a weak D match, TRBD1 (5 bases). This CDR3 contains 15 residues. Trimming shortened V by 3 bases and J by 4 bases, and 15 bases separated the two germline ends. Germline V gene data show CDR1 as MDHEN and CDR2 as SYDVKM. The CDR3 nucleotides are TGTGCCAGCAGTTTGAGGCAGGGTCTTGGAGAGACCCAGTACTTC. Amino acids: CASSLRQGLGETQYF.

The V and J genes are TRBV19 and TRBJ2-3; D may be TRBD1 or TRBD2 (5 bases each). Deletions cut 3 bases from V and 2 bases from J, with 6 bases between. Germline V CDR1 and CDR2: LNHDA, SQIVND (reference sequence). This CDR3 is 13 amino acids long. CDR3 in DNA: TGTGCCAGTAGTATGGGGGTCACAGATACGCAGTATTTT. Its protein is CASSMGVTDTQYF.